This T cell receptor beta chain is drawn from a study of shared clonotypes between healthy human individuals. Study-level results: In general, naive subsets displayed greater estimated richness than memory subsets did. Lower generation probabilities were found for non-shared clonotypes than for those shared by all four donors. Researchers sampled only blood; tissue repertoires likely differ.

Comment on this clone: Its specificity is not known.

Only in-frame clones appear in the TCRdb table, and some are missing; sequencing was by immunoSEQ multiplex PCR. The sample yields 2 million to 2.5 million clones, 90% to 96% seen once. CDR1 and CDR2 (germline): SQVTM, ANQGSEA. The V gene end was trimmed by 7 bases and the J gene end by 8 bases; junction bases not matched to a gene: 12. The CDR3 covers 13 residues. The sequence was collected from a man aged 18 to 35 in good health. The chain joins TRBV29-1 to TRBJ1-2; TRBD1 agrees at 8 bases. Sequences were obtained from naive CD4+ T cells sorted from blood. Subset reported: CD45RA+ positively selected. CDR3 in DNA: TGCAGCGCCGGGGGACAGGCGGAAAGAGGCTACACCTTC. Protein: CSAGGQAERGYTF.